This TCR beta chain is from a study of T cell repertoires in cytomegalovirus infection. V shed 5 bases and J shed 6 bases, with 17 bases lying between them. Germline V gene data show CDR1 as SGHNT and CDR2 as YYREEE (reference sequence). CDR3 size: 14 residues. At least ten counts were recorded for this clonotype. Its antigen is undetermined. TCRdb passed the reads through MiXCR, listing each CDR3 protein once. The sample carries about 400,000 distinct CDR3 sequences, 18% recorded once. Findings of the study overall: Dominating the ex vivo response were TCR beta clonotypes that were CMV-specific and HLA-C-restricted.

This chain joins TRBV5-4 and TRBJ1-2; D not resolved. The clonotype comes from a human donor in good health (CMV status not recorded). Some clones in this sample may be carry-over from other donors' samples. Sample: PBMCs. The CDR3 spells CASSQLQGWNGYTF. The CDR3 DNA sequence: TGTGCCAGCAGTCAACTACAAGGTTGGAATGGCTACACCTTC.